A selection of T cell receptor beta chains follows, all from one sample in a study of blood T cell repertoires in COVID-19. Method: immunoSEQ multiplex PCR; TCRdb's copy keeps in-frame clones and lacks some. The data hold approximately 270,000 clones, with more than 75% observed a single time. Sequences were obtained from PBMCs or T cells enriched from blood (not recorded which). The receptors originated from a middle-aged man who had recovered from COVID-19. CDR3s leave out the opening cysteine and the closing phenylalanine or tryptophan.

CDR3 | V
SVAGGAYEQY | TRBV29-1
ASEVRGSSYNEQF | TRBV7-2
ASSYSTSGTTGELF | TRBV6-5
ASSLQGERGVPLH | TRBV5-4
ASSQLGLAGGGAETQY | TRBV3-1/TRBV3-2
ASRRTVTNYGYT | TRBV2
ASSFRIGADTQY | TRBV27
ASSSPLWRGGVSNQPQH | TRBV7-3
AISRQVGTTEAF | TRBV10-3
SAIGHGGYT | TRBV20-1
ASSLDGIQETQY | TRBV7-2
ASSLVQGNYT | TRBV5-5
ASSAEGAQGNTIY | TRBV9
AWSVTGEGKLF | TRBV30
ASSQDLTGYEQY | TRBV4-1
ASSNLRGLAGLCTGELF | TRBV21-1
ASSSMGGGNTGELF | TRBV7-2
ASSGELGGEQF | TRBV2
ASRDGGLRQPQH | TRBV27
ASSQGSGPSGNTIY | TRBV3-1/TRBV3-2
ASSVVREAF | TRBV9
ARSLSQVSYGYT | TRBV5-3
ASSPLTTSTNYGYT | TRBV18
ASSLGLGAQLGEQY | TRBV7-2
ASSLLGGSQETQY | TRBV7-2
ASSLVGEETQY | TRBV5-1
ASGSGTGDEKLF | TRBV2
ASSQGWAGSYEQY | TRBV4-1
TSPSGARGDTQY | TRBV1
ASRAGVGGEQY | TRBV6-5
ASARADRYEQY | TRBV19
ASSDQAGGGYEQY | TRBV6-4
ASSTRRGSGNTIY | TRBV28
ASSPSGKNTEAF | TRBV18
ASRFDTRNTEAF | TRBV21-1
AWGFDRGPFTYTIY | TRBV30
ASSLSPGISNTEAF | TRBV5-4
ASSPRPGEGTQY | TRBV7-3
ASSLGTSGYNEQF | TRBV7-9
ASSPGVSYNSPLH | TRBV14
ASSVGHRNTEAF | TRBV9
ASSPRTSGAYEQY | TRBV7-3
ASSYTRQGEQPQH | TRBV6-5
SVEDRGRATEAF | TRBV29-1
ATSIEQGYTGELF | TRBV15
ASSNQGDTEAF | TRBV27
ASSLVVAGVGAGGEQY | TRBV7-2
AWRLLDRGRQETQY | TRBV30
ASSERPRDGETQY | TRBV11-2
ASSETRQGGNQPQH | TRBV2
ASSQDAGYGYT | TRBV3-1/TRBV3-2
ASSQERGLYNSPLH | TRBV14
ASSQAPSGGESSYEQY | TRBV3-1/TRBV3-2
ASSSGTGNTDTQY | TRBV6-5
ASSEMTGLGQPQH | TRBV6-1